The 8 T cell receptor beta chains below come from one sample, sequenced in a study of chemoradiotherapy in HPV16-positive cancers (dated by TCRdb to between 2022 and 2023). The library was made by the immunoSEQ multiplex PCR assay. Held by TCRdb, this immuneACCESS table contains in-frame sequences only and omits some clones. Under half of the omission traces to an unresolved V gene where checked; the cause of the rest is unknown. This sample lists thousands of clones; around 90% were detected once. Under 2.5% of the sample goes to the ten largest clones. The material was tumor tissue, obtained from a patient who underwent chemoradiotherapy. The receptors were gathered from a human donor with HPV-associated anogenital cancer.

V is TRBV6-5 and J is TRBJ2-5; 10 nucleotides align to TRBD1. The CDR3 is made up of 14 amino acids. Trimming at V came to 4 bases and at J to 5 bases, leaving 4 bases not matched to a gene. The V gene's germline CDR1 is MNHEY and CDR2 SVGAGI. The CDR3 DNA sequence: TGTGCCAGCAGTTTCGGGACAGGGGTCGAGACCCAGTACTTC. Encoded protein: CASSFGTGVETQYF.

The chain couples TRBV12-2 to TRBJ2-7. TRBV12-2 is reported as a pseudogene. This CDR3 region has 16 residues. CDR3 loop: CASRLACGTILMGQYF. The CDR3 nucleotides are TGTGCAAGTCGCTTAGCGTGCGGGACAATCCTCATGGGGCAGTACTTC.

The rearrangement uses TRBV30 and TRBJ1-3, with D perhaps TRBD1 (5 bases). The germline gives CDR1 GTSNPN, CDR2 SVGIG (reference sequence). This CDR3 is 14 amino acids long. With 3 bases removed from V and 4 bases from J, the gap between germline ends came to 13 bases. The CDR3 DNA reads TGTGCCTGGAGCGGGACCGCTACGGGAAACACCATATATTTT. Residues: CAWSGTATGNTIYF.

The CDR3: CASSLAQSDGNTIYF. In nucleotides, the CDR3 is TGCGCCAGCAGCTTGGCCCAATCGGACGGAAACACCATATATTTT. This chain joins TRBV5-1 and TRBJ1-3; D call uncertain. CDR3 size: 15 residues. Germline CDR1 reads SGHRS; CDR2 reads YFSETQ. The V gene lost 0 bases and the J gene lost 4 bases, with 11 bases spanning the gap.

The V gene is TRBV7-3, the J gene TRBJ2-3; D possibly corresponds to TRBD2 (6 bases). This CDR3 comprises 15 residues. Trimming took off 1 base at V and 0 bases at J, with 8 bases between the two ends. CDR1 SGHTA and CDR2 FQGTGA come from the germline V gene. The CDR3 region is CASSLSRGSTDTQYF. The CDR3 coding sequence is TGTGCCAGCAGCTTAAGCCGGGGGAGCACAGATACGCAGTATTTT.

This clone has a handful of counts. The chain joins TRBV6-6 to TRBJ1-1; 9 bases are a match to TRBD1. Unmatched junction bases numbered 7, after V lost 7 bases and J lost 7 bases. Germline-derived CDR1 and CDR2 are MNHNY and SVGAGI (reference sequence). The length of the CDR3 is 13 residues. The CDR3 coding sequence is TGTGCCAGCACCGAGACAGGGGGGCTTGAAGCTTTCTTT. Amino acids: CASTETGGLEAFF.

The V and J genes are TRBV5-5 and TRBJ2-7; no definite D call. Germline V gene sequence: CDR1 SGHKS, CDR2 YYEKEE (reference sequence). The CDR3 totals 14 residues. Trimming pared 4 bases from V and 3 bases from J, leaving 14 bases between. The CDR3 here is CASSRTTANYEQYF. The DNA of the CDR3 is TGTGCCAGCAGCCGAACCACGGCTAACTACGAGCAGTACTTC.

This clone was counted a single time. The chain couples TRBV19 to TRBJ1-6; D unclear. The germline V gene encodes CDR1 LNHDA and CDR2 SQIVND (reference sequence). CDR3 length equals 11 residues. Trimming pared 9 bases from V and 8 bases from J, leaving 8 bases between. The CDR3 region has the DNA TGTGCCAGGGCCCTATATTCACCCCTCCACTTT. Translation: CARALYSPLHF. The full variable domain, in which reference TRBV19 and TRBJ1-6 provide the parts outside the CDR3, is DGGITQSPKYLFRKEGQNVTLSCEQNLNHDAMYWYRQDPGQGLRLIYYSQIVNDFQKGDIAEGYSVSREKKESFPLTVTSAQKNPTAFYLCARALYSPLHFGNGTRLTVT.